The source of this T cell receptor (beta chain) is a study of regulatory T cells in long-lasting Graves disease. In building TCR beta libraries, iRepertoire HTBI primers were used together with Arm-PCR of CDR3 regions. Each CDR3 protein gets one entry after TCRdb re-called the multiplex PCR reads with MiXCR. The profile shows about 470,000 distinct CDR3 sequences, about 15% of them singletons. Germline CDR1 and CDR2: KGHSH and LQKENI. V was pared by 4 bases and J by 8 bases, with 6 bases between. This CDR3 is 10 amino acids long. As for time point: newly diagnosed GD, antithyroid drugs for less than 3 months. The TCR library was made from RNA that had been extracted from PBMCs in TRIzol. In this sample, this clonotype turned up many times. Its antigen is currently unknown. Points from the study as a whole: Those with persistent disease had in common more public clonotypes (2,741) than new patients (roughly 970).

This same sample was also taken into another study, of T cells in Graves' hyperthyroidism and ophthalmopathy. This second report adds: Aged 18 to 65, the patients had hyperthyroidism that was newly diagnosed and had lasted under 2 months.

The sequence was obtained from a woman in her 30s with Graves disease. The gene calls are TRBV18 and TRBJ2-7; no reliable D call. The starting material was peripheral blood mononuclear cells (PBMCs), obtained at new diagnosis, from a patient treated with antithyroid drugs. CDR3: CASSQVKQYF. Written as DNA, the CDR3 is TGTGCCAGCTCACAGGTGAAGCAGTACTTC.